This T cell receptor (beta chain) derives from a study of blood T cells in healthy people across ages. This clonotype was found a few times. Russia was home to the donors, healthy Caucasian individuals aged roughly 6 to 90. Extracted total RNA amounted to at least 5.5 micrograms for each sample. Together with a sample-barcoded 5' primer, a J-beta primer mix was included in a second PCR lasting about 7 to 12 cycles. A template-switch adaptor that had 12 random nucleotides put a tag on each cDNA molecule. TCRdb fed the 5' RACE reads into MiXCR, producing one record per CDR3 protein. This sample carries 1.5 million to 1.8 million distinct CDR3 sequences, about 45% of them seen once, and the ten largest clones take about 4%. Germline CDR1 and CDR2: LGHDT and YNNKEL (reference sequence). The CDR3 loop spans 14 amino acids. V lost 4 bases and J lost 4, with 11 bases in between.

The receptor was derived from a young woman in good health. V usage is TRBV3-1 and J usage is TRBJ2-1; D is unresolved. Material for sequencing was blood. CDR3 bases: TGTGCCAGCAGCCTGCTAGAGAGTTACAATGAGCAGTTCTTC. Translation gives CASSLLESYNEQFF.